The 5 T cell receptor beta chains below come from one sample, sequenced in a study of blood T cell repertoires in COVID-19. Sequencing was performed with immunoSEQ multiplex PCR; in TCRdb, only in-frame clones are kept and a portion is missing. The table lists 200,000 to 250,000 clones, approximately 85% of them singletons, with 7% to 10% in the top ten. Sequencing input: peripheral blood. The receptor source for this set is a woman older than 75 with COVID-19, enrolled during active disease.

The CDR3 DNA is TGTGCCAGCAGCTTTTCTGGGCCAGGGGGTAATGAAAAACTGTTTTTT. The encoded protein is CASSFSGPGGNEKLFF. The chain carries TRBV7-9 and TRBJ1-4; 7 bases match TRBD1. CDR3 length: 16 amino acids. V lost 3 bases and J lost 4; bases outside the gene matches: 8. Per the germline V gene, CDR1 is SEHNR and CDR2 is FQNEAQ (reference sequence).

The V gene is TRBV27, the J gene TRBJ1-1; D may be TRBD1 (5 bases). The germline V gene encodes CDR1 MNHEY and CDR2 SMNVEV (reference sequence). CDR3 size: 17 residues. The V end lost 2 bases, the J end lost 5 bases, and 21 bases lay between the germline ends. CDR3 DNA: TGTGCCAGCAGTTTAGAGTGGAGACAGACTCAAGGGACTGAAGCTTTCTTT. It translates to CASSLEWRQTQGTEAFF.

This clone was seen a handful of times. CDR3 DNA sequence: TGTGCCAGTACCGTGACAGACGAACACACTGAAGCTTTCTTT. This gives the protein CASTVTDEHTEAFF. The chain uses TRBV19 and TRBJ1-1; possible D gene TRBD1, 5 bases. The germline CDR1 and CDR2 sequences are LNHDA and SQIVND (reference sequence). Trimming took off 7 bases at V and 3 bases at J, with 15 bases between the two ends. The CDR3 consists of 14 residues.

The chain employs TRBV6-5 and TRBJ2-1; 8 nucleotides agree with TRBD2. Germline V gene sequence: CDR1 MNHEY, CDR2 SVGAGI. With V trimmed by 5 bases and J by 5 bases, 8 bases remained unmatched. The CDR3 is made up of 15 amino acids. CDR3 in amino acids: CASSPLAGTHNEQFF. CDR3 coding DNA: TGTGCCAGCAGTCCTCTAGCGGGCACCCACAATGAGCAGTTCTTC.

V is TRBV7-3 and J is TRBJ2-1; possibly TRBD1 for D (5 bases). The V end was cut by 3 bases, the J end by 2 bases, with 11 bases between. Germline values: CDR1 SGHTA, CDR2 FQGTGA. The CDR3 covers 15 residues. CDR3: CASSLIGAAYNEQFF. CDR3 sequence (DNA): TGTGCCAGCAGCTTGATAGGGGCCGCCTACAATGAGCAGTTCTTC. Looking up the rest from reference TRBV7-3 and TRBJ2-1 gives the full variable domain: GAGVSQTPSNKVTEKGKYVELRCDPISGHTALYWYRQSLGQGPEFLIYFQGTGAADDSGLPNDRFFAVRPEGSVSTLKIQRTERGDSAVYLCASSLIGAAYNEQFFGPGTRLTVL.